A selection of T cell receptor beta chains follows, all from one sample in a study of beta chain features in type 1 diabetes. TCRdb's table, derived via immunoSEQ multiplex PCR, lists solely in-frame clones and lacks some. Of just under 150,000 clones listed, 8.5% to 12% were seen once; the top ten hold under 1.5%. The specimen sequenced was naive CD4+ T cells from blood. Every receptor here comes from a man between 18 and 35 years old in good health. Both conserved end residues are part of each CDR3. A D gene is named only where the DNA matches it firmly. Clone size, where shown, is once, few, many, or a class for clones that have expanded.

15	TRBD1	.	TRBV5-4	TRBJ2-7	TGTGCCAGCAGCTCTCGGACAGGGGTACTCCACGAGCAGTACTTC	CASSSRTGVLHEQYF
11	.	many	TRBV30	TRBJ2-3	TGTGCCTGGCAAGGGGAAGATACGCAGTATTTT	CAWQGEDTQYF
11	.	few	TRBV2	TRBJ1-2	TGTGCCAGCAGTGTCAGCGACGGCTACACCTTC	CASSVSDGYTF
15	.	few	TRBV4-1	TRBJ2-7	TGCGCCAGCAGCCAAGACGGAACTACAACCTACGAGCAGTACTTC	CASSQDGTTTYEQYF
15	.	few	TRBV18	TRBJ2-2	TGTGCCAGCTCGGCGGGGGCCGCGAACACCGGGGAGCTGTTTTTT	CASSAGAANTGELFF
18	TRBD1	few	TRBV10-3	TRBJ1-5	TGTGCCATCAGTTCGACAGGGAATCCCCCCCTCGGCAATCAGCCCCAGCATTTT	CAISSTGNPPLGNQPQHF
16	TRBD2	.	TRBV19	TRBJ2-1	TGTGCCAGTAGTATAGGAGGGGGGACTAGCGGGAATGAGCAGTTCTTC	CASSIGGGTSGNEQFF
11	TRBD1	few	TRBV5-1	TRBJ2-7	TGCGCCAGCAGCCCGGACAGGGAGCAGTACTTC	CASSPDREQYF
12	.	few	TRBV30	TRBJ1-3	TGTGCCTGGAGTGCCCGTGGAAACACCATATATTTT	CAWSARGNTIYF
17	TRBD1	.	TRBV10-2	TRBJ2-6	TGCGCCAGCAGGCCGGGACAGGGGGCATCTGGGGCCAACGTCCTGACTTTC	CASRPGQGASGANVLTF
14	.	.	TRBV30	TRBJ2-2	TGTGCCTGGAGAGAGCTGGTGAACACCGGGGAGCTGTTTTTT	CAWRELVNTGELFF
12	TRBD1	.	TRBV25-1	TRBJ2-7	TGTGCCTCCCGGGACAGATCTTACGAGCAGTACTTC	CASRDRSYEQYF
14	.	few	TRBV5-1	TRBJ1-4	TGCGCCAGCAGCCTCCAGGGGACTAATGAAAAACTGTTTTTT	CASSLQGTNEKLFF
18	TRBD2	few	TRBV11-2	TRBJ2-3	TGTGCCAGCAGCTTTGAGACGATAGCGGGGGGCCGCACAGATACGCAGTATTTT	CASSFETIAGGRTDTQYF
15	TRBD2	few	TRBV5-1	TRBJ2-1	TGCGCCAGCAGCGCAGGGACTAGCGGACACAATGAGCAGTTCTTC	CASSAGTSGHNEQFF
14	TRBD1	.	TRBV11-2	TRBJ1-6	TGTGCCAGCAGCTTCGGACAGGGGGAACCACCCCTCCACTTT	CASSFGQGEPPLHF
15	TRBD1	.	TRBV5-4	TRBJ2-3	TGTGCCAGCAGCTCTGGACAGGGCGTTACAGATACGCAGTATTTT	CASSSGQGVTDTQYF
14	TRBD2	.	TRBV9	TRBJ2-1	TGTGCCAGCAGCACTAGCGGGATTTACAATGAGCAGTTCTTC	CASSTSGIYNEQFF
15	TRBD1	few	TRBV7-2	TRBJ2-7	TGTGCCAGCAGCCCTCCGGGACAGCCGGACTACGAGCAGTACTTC	CASSPPGQPDYEQYF
15	TRBD1	few	TRBV7-9	TRBJ1-2	TGTGCCAGCAGCTCAGGGAAAGGGACAGCCTATGGCTACACCTTC	CASSSGKGTAYGYTF
15	TRBD2	.	TRBV6-5	TRBJ2-5	TGTGCCAGCAGGGCCGGGACTAGCGGTCAAGAGACCCAGTACTTC	CASRAGTSGQETQYF
17	.	.	TRBV5-5	TRBJ2-5	TGTGCCAGCAGCTCTCAAGGGGGGACAGCGTACCAAGAGACCCAGTACTTC	CASSSQGGTAYQETQYF
14	.	few	TRBV2	TRBJ2-1	TGTGCCAGCAGTCGTGGGGGGAACTACAATGAGCAGTTCTTC	CASSRGGNYNEQFF
15	.	few	TRBV6-5	TRBJ2-3	TGTGCCAGCAGTTACCTACGGGGGGCCCCAGATACGCAGTATTTT	CASSYLRGAPDTQYF
17	TRBD2	.	TRBV9	TRBJ2-2	TGTGCCAGCAGCGCCCACCGGACTAGCGGGATAACCGGGGAGCTGTTTTTT	CASSAHRTSGITGELFF
13	TRBD1	.	TRBV13	TRBJ2-1	TGTGCCAGCAGCCTGGACAGGGGCGATGAGCAGTTCTTC	CASSLDRGDEQFF
17	.	.	TRBV23-1	TRBJ1-5	TGCGCCAGCAGTCAATCGTCCCAGAACCAAGTCAATCAGCCCCAGCATTTT	CASSQSSQNQVNQPQHF
15	.	.	TRBV28	TRBJ1-5	TGTGCCAGCAGTTTAAACAGAGGGAGCAATCAGCCCCAGCATTTT	CASSLNRGSNQPQHF
13	TRBD2	.	TRBV7-7	TRBJ2-3	TGTGCCAGCAGCCCCGATGGACTAGCGGGGCAGTATTTT	CASSPDGLAGQYF
15	TRBD2	.	TRBV9	TRBJ2-1	TGTGCCAGCAGCCCCCGTGGTAGCGGGGGTTATCAGCAGTTCTTC	CASSPRGSGGYQQFF
15	.	.	TRBV27	TRBJ2-6	TGTGCCAGCAGTCCACGGGAGTCTGGGGCCAACGTCCTGACTTTC	CASSPRESGANVLTF
18	TRBD1	few	TRBV18	TRBJ1-2	TGTGCCAGCTCTCGGGCGACAGGGAGCGAACCGAATAACTATGGCTACACCTTC	CASSRATGSEPNNYGYTF
15	TRBD1	few	TRBV30	TRBJ1-6	TGTGCCTGGAATACCCAGGGACAGGGTAATTCACCCCTCCACTTT	CAWNTQGQGNSPLHF
14	.	few	TRBV7-8	TRBJ1-2	TGTGCCAGCAGCTTAGGACAGAGAGACTATGGCTACACCTTC	CASSLGQRDYGYTF
15	TRBD2	few	TRBV7-3	TRBJ2-3	TGTGCCAGCAGCCCCCGACTAGCGGGCACAGATACGCAGTATTTT	CASSPRLAGTDTQYF
14	.	.	TRBV7-3	TRBJ2-3	TGTGCCAGCAGCTTAGGATGGGCCACAGATACGCAGTATTTT	CASSLGWATDTQYF
13	TRBD2	few	TRBV6-5	TRBJ2-5	TGTGCCAGCAGGCGGGGGGTCAGTGAGACCCAGTACTTC	CASRRGVSETQYF
16	TRBD2	.	TRBV11-2	TRBJ2-3	TGTGCCAGCAGCTTAGATGGACTAGCGAGCACAGATACGCAGTATTTT	CASSLDGLASTDTQYF
14	.	.	TRBV5-1	TRBJ1-2	TGCGCCAGCAGCCGCGGACTACAGAACTATGGCTACACCTTC	CASSRGLQNYGYTF
11	TRBD1	.	TRBV6-5	TRBJ1-2	TGTGCCAGCAGAGACAGGGGTGGCTACACCTTC	CASRDRGGYTF
16	TRBD1	few	TRBV6-6	TRBJ1-6	TGTGCCAGCAGTTACTCCCGGGACAGGGAGAATTCACCCCTCCACTTT	CASSYSRDRENSPLHF
14	TRBD1	few	TRBV7-2	TRBJ1-2	TGTGCCAGCAGCGGGGGACAGGACAACTATGGCTACACCTTC	CASSGGQDNYGYTF
16	TRBD1	.	TRBV19	TRBJ1-5	TGTGCCAGTAGTATAGATGGGACAGGACCCAATCAGCCCCAGCATTTT	CASSIDGTGPNQPQHF
15	TRBD2	few	TRBV7-7	TRBJ2-5	TGTGCCAGCAGCTTAGGGGGGACTAGTGAAGAGACCCAGTACTTC	CASSLGGTSEETQYF
15	.	.	TRBV5-1	TRBJ2-3	TGCGCCAGCAGCGAGACAGGGACTAGCACAGATACGCAGTATTTT	CASSETGTSTDTQYF
15	.	.	TRBV10-3	TRBJ1-2	TGTGCCATCAGTGAGTTAGCAAGCGCTAACTATGGCTACACCTTC	CAISELASANYGYTF
11	.	few	TRBV20-1	TRBJ1-1	TGCAGTGCTAGATCCGCAGGGATCCTTTTCTTT	CSARSAGILFF
13	.	many	TRBV29-1	TRBJ2-5	TGCAGCGTTAAGGGGCCAGGCCAAGAGACCCAGTACTTC	CSVKGPGQETQYF
18	TRBD1	few	TRBV4-3	TRBJ1-2	TGCGCCAGCAGCCAAGATTTCTATGGGACGGGACAGGGGTTTGGCTACACCTTC	CASSQDFYGTGQGFGYTF
13	.	.	TRBV30	TRBJ2-5	TGTGCCTGGAGGAACGGGGGCCAAGAGACCCAGTACTTC	CAWRNGGQETQYF
13	.	few	TRBV7-9	TRBJ2-1	TGTGCCAGCAGCTTAGATGCCGGGGATGAGCAGTTCTTC	CASSLDAGDEQFF
14	.	few	TRBV6-1	TRBJ1-5	TGTGCCAGCAGTGAACGGCAGGGGAATCAGCCCCAGCATTTT	CASSERQGNQPQHF
18	TRBD2	few	TRBV11-2	TRBJ2-1	TGTGCCAGCAGCCCGGGACTAGCGGGGGGGCCTCCCTACAATGAGCAGTTCTTC	CASSPGLAGGPPYNEQFF
15	.	few	TRBV4-2	TRBJ2-7	TGTGCCAGCAGCCAAGTTCAGGGGCCCTCCTACGAGCAGTACTTC	CASSQVQGPSYEQYF
16	TRBD2	.	TRBV11-2	TRBJ2-1	TGTGCCAGCAGCCAGACTAGCGGGGGGGCCTGGAATGAGCAGTTCTTC	CASSQTSGGAWNEQFF
16	TRBD1	.	TRBV10-3	TRBJ2-7	TGTGCCATCAGTTTCGTCGACAGGGGCCCAAGAGACGAGCAGTACTTC	CAISFVDRGPRDEQYF
15	.	.	TRBV25-1	TRBJ1-4	TGTGCCAGCAGTGAGTCCGGGACGGGAGGCGAAAAACTGTTTTTT	CASSESGTGGEKLFF
14	.	few	TRBV6-5	TRBJ1-4	TGTGCCAGCAGTTACAGGCTGGGGGCGGAAAAACTGTTTTTT	CASSYRLGAEKLFF
16	.	few	TRBV11-2	TRBJ1-2	TGTGCCAGCAGCTTAGATCAATGGACATGGGGCTATGGCTACACCTTC	CASSLDQWTWGYGYTF